Sequencing of this TCR beta chain was carried out in a study of blood T cell repertoires in COVID-19. Study background: Sites in the United States, Italy and Spain provided acute and convalescent COVID-19 samples. From T cells, B-cell-depleted T cells, or PBMCs came the material, which was cDNA or gDNA.

Assay: immunoSEQ multiplex PCR; the TCRdb copy retains only in-frame clones and omits some. Counted here are fewer than 90,000 clones, more than 90% occurring once; the ten biggest clones make up roughly 4%. The source material was peripheral blood. This receptor was obtained from a human donor with active COVID-19. The donor label of this sample is uncertain.

The CDR3 region has the DNA TGTGCCAGCAGCTTAGTCGCGGGAGAAGAGACCCAGTACTTC. Translation gives CASSLVAGEETQYF. This chain connects TRBV7-2 to TRBJ2-5; 7 nucleotides match TRBD2. Trimming took 1 base from V and 3 from J; bases not matched to a gene: 2. This CDR3 has 14 amino acids. CDR1 and CDR2 from the germline V gene are SGHTA and FQGNSA.